What follows describes a single TCR beta chain. This specimen belongs to a study of blood T cell repertoires in COVID-19. Sequenced by immunoSEQ multiplex PCR; TCRdb stores in-frame clones only, minus some. Of approximately 82,000 clones in the sample, almost 95% are singletons; the top ten hold about 6.3%. Germline values: CDR1 SQVTM, CDR2 ANQGSEA. Losses at the gene ends were 4 bases for V and 7 bases for J; bases not matched to a gene: 9. The CDR3 sequence is 13 residues long. The TCR sequence derives from a woman aged 55-75 years with active COVID-19. The gene calls are TRBV29-1 and TRBJ2-5, with 7 bases aligning to TRBD2. Sequencing was done on a sample of peripheral blood. The CDR3 nucleotides read TGCAGCGTTGCTGACACATCGGGGGGGACCCAGTACTTC. This sequence encodes CSVADTSGGTQYF.